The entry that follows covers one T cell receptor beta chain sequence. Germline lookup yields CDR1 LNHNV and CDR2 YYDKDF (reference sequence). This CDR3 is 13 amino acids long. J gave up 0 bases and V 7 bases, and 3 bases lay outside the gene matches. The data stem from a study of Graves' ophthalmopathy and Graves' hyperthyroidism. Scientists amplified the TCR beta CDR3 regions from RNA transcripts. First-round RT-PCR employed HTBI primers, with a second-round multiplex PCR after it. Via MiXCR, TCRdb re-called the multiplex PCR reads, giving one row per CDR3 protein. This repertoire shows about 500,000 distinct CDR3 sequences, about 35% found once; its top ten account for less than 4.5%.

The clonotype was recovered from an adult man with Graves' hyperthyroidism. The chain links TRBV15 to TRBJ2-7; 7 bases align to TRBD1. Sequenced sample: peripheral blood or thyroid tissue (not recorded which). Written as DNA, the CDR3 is TGTGCCACCACAGGGGGTAGCTCCTACGAGCAGTACTTC. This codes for CATTGGSSYEQYF.